The clone carrying this T cell receptor (beta chain) has a single count. This sample was included in a study of OX40 agonist ivuxolimab in advanced cancers. Germline loops: CDR1 SGHNT, CDR2 YYREEE (reference sequence). This CDR3 region has 16 residues. V shed 4 bases and J 5 bases; nucleotides not matched to a gene: 12. TCRdb's table, derived via immunoSEQ multiplex PCR, lists solely in-frame clones and lacks some. The table lists some 91,000 clones, approximately 87% of them singletons. This TCR came from an adult with an advanced solid tumor such as melanoma, head and neck, liver or kidney cancer. This chain connects TRBV5-4 to TRBJ2-5, with TRBD2 matching 9 bases. The source material was CD4+ or CD8+ T cells sorted from blood, sampled in a trial of the OX40 agonist ivuxolimab. CDR3 amino acids: CASSRVAGGIGETQYF. The DNA of the CDR3 is TGTGCCAGCAGCAGAGTTGCGGGAGGGATCGGGGAGACCCAGTACTTC.